These 9 T cell receptor beta chains share one sample of origin, sequenced in a study of blood T cell repertoires in COVID-19. TCRdb keeps only in-frame clones here, not all; method: immunoSEQ multiplex PCR. The repertoire has about 190,000 clones, roughly 80% of them found once; the top ten carry roughly 5.1%. Material: peripheral blood. The receptor set was obtained from a woman in her twenties or thirties with acute or convalescent COVID-19.

This clone was seen a handful of times. The chain recombines TRBV19 with TRBJ2-2, with D perhaps matching TRBD1 (6 bases). The CDR3 loop spans 15 amino acids. The germline V gene has CDR1 LNHDA and CDR2 SQIVND (reference sequence). Trimming took off 5 bases at V and 5 bases at J, with 15 bases between the two ends. The CDR3 reads CASSPPGALTGELFF. The CDR3 nucleotides read TGTGCCAGTAGTCCCCCAGGGGCTCTTACCGGGGAGCTGTTTTTT.

The rearrangement joins TRBV7-9 to TRBJ1-3; D is unclear. V was shortened by 0 bases and J by 0 bases, with 9 bases between the two germline ends. The germline gives CDR1 SEHNR, CDR2 FQNEAQ (reference sequence). The CDR3 is 16 amino acids. The CDR3 sequence: CASSLAVSSSGNTIYF. The DNA for the CDR3 is TGTGCCAGCAGCTTAGCTGTCTCTTCCTCTGGAAACACCATATATTTT.

The rearrangement joins TRBV12-5 to TRBJ2-2; 10 bases align to TRBD2. CDR1 and CDR2 from the germline V gene are LGHNT and FRNRAP. The CDR3 length is 15 residues. V lost 3 bases and J lost 4; bases outside the gene matches: 2. CDR3 amino acids: CASGFLAGATGELFF. As DNA, the CDR3 is TGTGCTAGTGGTTTCCTAGCGGGGGCCACCGGGGAGCTGTTTTTT.

This clone was seen just once. This chain links TRBV6-5 with TRBJ1-5; D remains ambiguous. Germline V gives CDR1 MNHEY, CDR2 SVGAGI. Trimming cost V 2 bases and J 7 bases, with 9 bases left between them. The CDR3 runs 13 residues. In DNA, the CDR3 is TGTGCCAGCAGTTACAAGAGAAACCAGCCCCAGCATTTT. Translation gives CASSYKRNQPQHF.

V usage is TRBV7-6 and J usage is TRBJ2-1; D perhaps matches TRBD2 (5 bases). V was clipped by 5 bases and J by 6 bases, with 5 bases between them. CDR3 length: 11 amino acids. Germline V gene sequence: CDR1 SGHVS, CDR2 FNYEAQ. The CDR3 nucleotides are TGTGCCAGCAGCCGGGGCAATGAGCAGTTCTTC. It yields the protein CASSRGNEQFF.

The rearrangement joins TRBV16 to TRBJ2-1; a weak D match, TRBD1 (5 bases). The CDR3 spans 12 residues. V was shortened by 2 bases and J by 10 bases, with 9 bases between the two germline ends. In germline, CDR1 is KGHSY, CDR2 FQNENV. The CDR3 is CASSQRAGEQFF. DNA of the CDR3: TGTGCCAGCAGCCAAAGAGCAGGGGAGCAGTTCTTC. Full variable domain (rest looked up from reference TRBV16 and TRBJ2-1): GEEVAQTPKHLVRGEGQKAKLYCAPIKGHSYVFWYQQVLKNEFKFLISFQNENVFDETGMPKERFSAKCLPNSPCSLEIQATKLEDSAVYFCASSQRAGEQFFGPGTRLTVL.

This clone was counted a few times. The genes are TRBV6-2 or TRBV6-3 and TRBJ2-7; 7 nucleotides line up with TRBD2. From germline, CDR1 is MNHEY and CDR2 SVGEGT. The ends lost 5 bases at V and 2 bases at J; junction bases unmatched: 24. This CDR3 has 20 amino acids. The CDR3 coding sequence is TGTGCCAGCAGTCCCCCTCCGGGGCTTGGCGGGGGTACCAAAACCTACGAGCAGTACTTC. This translates into CASSPPPGLGGGTKTYEQYF.

The chain is built from TRBV28 and TRBJ1-1; D is unclear. Germline V lookup: CDR1 MDHEN, CDR2 SYDVKM. The CDR3 runs to 12 residues. V gave up 2 bases and J gave up 11 bases, with 12 bases separating them. The CDR3 DNA sequence: TGTGCCAGCAGTTTAGTCCGAATGAGTGCTTTCTTT. The encoded protein is CASSLVRMSAFF.

This chain uses TRBV11-1 with TRBJ1-4; perhaps TRBD1 as D (5 bases). The V and J ends lost 5 bases and 4 bases respectively, with 8 bases between them. The length of the CDR3 is 13 residues. In germline, CDR1 is SGHAT, CDR2 FQDESV (reference sequence). Here the CDR3 DNA reads TGTGCCAGCAGCCCAGGGTATAATGAAAAACTGTTTTTT. As protein: CASSPGYNEKLFF.